These 19 T cell receptor beta chains share one sample of origin, sequenced in a study of blood T cells in healthy people across ages. A J-beta primer mix and a sample-barcoded 5' primer were used in a second PCR of roughly 6 to 12 cycles. MiXCR, applied by TCRdb to the 5' RACE reads, yields one record per CDR3 protein. The data contain 1,500,000 or so distinct CDR3 sequences, 55% to 75% of them singletons. Material: blood. All receptors come from a man between 18 and 35 years old in good health.

This chain connects TRBV21-1 to TRBJ2-5; the table's D gene call, TRBD1, was not cross checked with the DNA. The tail of the sequence fits TRBJ2-7 better, so the J call may be wrong. TRBV21-1 is a listed pseudogene. The CDR3 contains 16 residues. CDR3 sequence: CASSYGPGGNLYEQYF. CDR3 nucleotide sequence: TGTGCCAGCAGCTATGGCCCCGGGGGTAATCTCTACGAGCAGTACTTC.

The rearrangement uses TRBV28 and TRBJ2-3, with 10 nucleotides matching TRBD2. CDR3 length equals 15 residues. Germline assignment: CDR1 MDHEN and CDR2 SYDVKM. The V gene end was trimmed by 4 bases and the J gene end by 2 bases; junction bases not matched to a gene: 3. The CDR3 is CASSSTSGATDTQYF. The CDR3 DNA follows: TGTGCCAGCAGTTCAACTAGCGGGGCCACAGATACGCAGTATTTT.

This clonotype was observed once. The rearrangement links TRBV6-6 to TRBJ2-7, with D perhaps matching TRBD1 (5 bases). The germline V gene has CDR1 MNHNY and CDR2 SVGAGI (reference sequence). The CDR3 loop spans 13 amino acids. V dropped 7 bases and J dropped 1 base, with 11 bases sitting between them. The CDR3 nucleotides read TGTGCCAGCATGGCAGGGTATTCCTACGAGCAGTACTTC. Translating it yields CASMAGYSYEQYF.

This chain uses TRBV7-9 with TRBJ2-7; possible D gene TRBD1, 5 bases. V was clipped by 4 bases and J by 6 bases, with 13 bases between them. The CDR3 loop spans 13 amino acids. Germline V gene lookup returns CDR1 SEHNR and CDR2 FQNEAQ (reference sequence). The CDR3: CASSSTDKAEQYF. The CDR3 DNA follows: TGTGCCAGCAGCTCGACAGACAAGGCCGAGCAGTACTTC. Together with reference TRBV7-9 and TRBJ2-7, the CDR3 gives the full variable domain: DTGVSQNPRHKITKRGQNVTFRCDPISEHNRLYWYRQTLGQGPEFLTYFQNEAQLEKSRLLSDRFSAERPKGSFSTLEIQRTEQGDSAMYLCASSSTDKAEQYFGPGTRLTVT.

V gene TRBV29-1 combines with J gene TRBJ1-2; D remains ambiguous. The CDR3 length is 12 residues. V was cut by 3 bases and J by 8 bases, with 13 bases left in between. The germline gives CDR1 SQVTM, CDR2 ANQGSEA. The CDR3 DNA reads as TGCAGCGTTGACAGCCTAGATAGGGGCTACACCTTC. Translated: CSVDSLDRGYTF.

The genes are TRBV15 and TRBJ2-4; D uncertain. The J call could be wrong; TRBJ2-7 is a better fit for the DNA end. The germline gives CDR1 LNHNV, CDR2 YYDKDF (reference sequence). The CDR3 has 13 residues. The DNA of the CDR3 is TGTGCCACCAGCCGTACAAGGTACTACGAGCAGTACTTC. It is translated as CATSRTRYYEQYF.

The chain joins TRBV28 to TRBJ2-5; D possibly corresponds to TRBD2 (6 bases). Germline V gene data show CDR1 as MDHEN and CDR2 as SYDVKM. This CDR3 is 14 amino acids long. The V and J ends lost 7 bases and 2 bases respectively, with 14 bases between them. The CDR3 is CASTLLGGQETQYF. CDR3 nucleotide sequence: TGTGCCAGCACCCTCCTTGGGGGGCAAGAGACCCAGTACTTC.

The chain carries TRBV7-2 and TRBJ1-2; a weak D match, TRBD1 (6 bases). There are 17 residues in the CDR3. Germline V CDR1 and CDR2: SGHTA, FQGNSA. The V and J ends lost 2 bases and 7 bases respectively, with 23 bases between them. As DNA, the CDR3 is TGTGCCAGCAGCTTACGCCAACAGGGAGTGTATTATGGTGGCTACACCTTC. This codes for CASSLRQQGVYYGGYTF.

This rearrangement joins TRBV6-5 to TRBJ2-1; no reliable D call. The length of the CDR3 is 15 residues. The germline V and J ends were trimmed by 6 bases and 0 bases, with 12 bases remaining between them. Germline V gene data show CDR1 as MNHEY and CDR2 as SVGAGI. The CDR3 DNA sequence: TGTGCCAGCAGGGACGCGTACAGCTCCTACAATGAGCAGTTCTTC. This gives the protein CASRDAYSSYNEQFF.

This clonotype was seen once. This chain links TRBV4-1 with TRBJ1-2, with 9 positions matching TRBD1. This CDR3 contains 15 residues. Germline V lookup: CDR1 MGHRA, CDR2 YSYEKL. With 5 bases clipped from V and 2 bases from J, the junction kept 6 bases outside the gene matches. CDR3 region: CASSASQGANYGYTF. The DNA for the CDR3 is TGCGCCAGCAGCGCCTCACAGGGGGCGAACTATGGCTACACCTTC.

The J gene is TRBJ1-6, the V gene TRBV28; D possibly corresponds to TRBD1 (6 bases). The CDR3 contains 14 residues. Trimming cost V 3 bases and J 10 bases, with 13 bases left between them. Looked up from germline, CDR1 is MDHEN and CDR2 is SYDVKM. The CDR3 nucleotides read TGTGCCAGCAGTTTGGGGGGCACAGGGTCACCCCTCCACTTT. This sequence encodes CASSLGGTGSPLHF.

Details on this clonotype: A read error is likely, as this CDR3 ends without the conserved phenylalanine or tryptophan. The chain couples TRBV29-1 to TRBJ2-6; perhaps TRBD1 as D (6 bases). CDR1 is SQVTM and CDR2 is ANQGSEA in the germline V gene. V was shortened by 4 bases and J by 3 bases, with 13 bases between the two germline ends. This CDR3 is built from 15 residues. The CDR3 sequence: CSVVGQTIGANVLTY. Here the CDR3 DNA reads TGCAGCGTTGTCGGACAGACCATTGGGGCCAACGTCCTGACTTAC.

The gene calls are TRBV28 and TRBJ1-2; 7 nucleotides agree with TRBD1. Germline V CDR1 and CDR2: MDHEN, SYDVKM. Losses at the gene ends were 5 bases for V and 4 bases for J; bases not matched to a gene: 1. The CDR3 extends over 12 amino acids. DNA for the CDR3: TGTGCCAGCAGTGACAGGGCCTATGGCTACACCTTC. Encoded protein: CASSDRAYGYTF.

The chain employs TRBV6-5 and TRBJ1-1; 7 bases align to TRBD1. V trimming: 5 bases; J trimming: 1 base; junction bases outside the gene matches: 10. Germline V gene sequence: CDR1 MNHEY, CDR2 SVGAGI. The CDR3 is made up of 16 amino acids. This CDR3 reads CASSNIVRTGNTEAFF. CDR3 in DNA: TGTGCCAGCAGTAACATCGTTCGGACAGGGAACACTGAAGCTTTCTTT.

This clonotype has a handful of counts. The genes are TRBV6-1 and TRBJ2-4; a weak D match, TRBD1 (6 bases). Gene TRBJ2-7 matches the end of the DNA better, so the J call may be wrong. This CDR3 is built from 15 residues. Germline-derived CDR1 and CDR2 are MNHNS and SASEGT. The CDR3 region is CASRNPSDSPYEQYF. In nucleotides, the CDR3 is TGTGCCAGCAGAAATCCCTCGGACAGTCCCTACGAGCAGTACTTC.

This clonotype showed up many times. This chain uses TRBV7-7 with TRBJ2-3, with TRBD2 identical over 8 bases. The V segment lost 4 bases and the J segment 3 bases; nucleotides outside the gene matches: 6. Germline V gives CDR1 SSHAT, CDR2 FNYEAQ (reference sequence). This CDR3 contains 15 residues. The CDR3 loop is CASSSGLASTDTQYF. DNA for the CDR3: TGTGCCAGCAGCTCTGGACTAGCTTCAACAGATACGCAGTATTTT.

The chain employs TRBV4-3 and TRBJ1-1, with 8 bases identical to TRBD1. Germline V CDR1 and CDR2: LGHNA, YSLEER. V lost 1 base, J lost 4 bases, and 5 bases stayed unmatched. CDR3 length: 15 residues. In nucleotides, the CDR3 is TGCGCCAGCAGCCAAGTTGACAGGGGCGGCACTGAAGCTTTCTTT. This gives the protein CASSQVDRGGTEAFF.

This clonotype occurred a few times. V usage is TRBV4-1 and J usage is TRBJ2-5; D unclear. The CDR3 is 14 amino acids. Germline V CDR1 and CDR2: MGHRA, YSYEKL. V was cut by 0 bases and J by 5 bases, with 10 bases left in between. The CDR3 here is CASSQEPARETQYF. Written as DNA, the CDR3 is TGCGCCAGCAGCCAAGAGCCAGCTCGGGAGACCCAGTACTTC.

This clonotype was found a few times. The V gene is TRBV5-1, the J gene TRBJ2-2, with TRBD2 as a possible D gene (6 bases). V was clipped by 4 bases and J by 5 bases, with 9 bases between them. The length of the CDR3 is 13 residues. Per the germline V gene, CDR1 is SGHRS and CDR2 is YFSETQ. The CDR3: CASSVGTTGELFF. The CDR3 coding sequence is TGCGCCAGCAGCGTGGGGACTACCGGGGAGCTGTTTTTT.